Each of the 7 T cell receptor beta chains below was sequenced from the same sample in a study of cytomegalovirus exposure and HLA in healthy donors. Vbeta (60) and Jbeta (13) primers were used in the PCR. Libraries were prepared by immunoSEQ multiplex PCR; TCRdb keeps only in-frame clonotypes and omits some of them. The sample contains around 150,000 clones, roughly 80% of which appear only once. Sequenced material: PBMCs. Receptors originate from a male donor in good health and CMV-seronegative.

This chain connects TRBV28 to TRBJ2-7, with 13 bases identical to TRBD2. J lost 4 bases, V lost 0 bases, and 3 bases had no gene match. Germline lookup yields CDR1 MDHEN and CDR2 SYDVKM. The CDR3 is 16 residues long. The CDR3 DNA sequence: TGTGCCAGCAGTTTATGGGGGACTAGCGGGAAATACGAGCAGTACTTC. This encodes CASSLWGTSGKYEQYF.

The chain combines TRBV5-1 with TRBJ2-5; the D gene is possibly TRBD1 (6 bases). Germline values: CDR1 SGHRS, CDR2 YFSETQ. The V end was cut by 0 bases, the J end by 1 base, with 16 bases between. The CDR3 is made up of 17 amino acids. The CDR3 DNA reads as TGCGCCAGCAGCTTGGGTTTCCTTCAGGGGTTCCAAGAGACCCAGTACTTC. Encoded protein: CASSLGFLQGFQETQYF.

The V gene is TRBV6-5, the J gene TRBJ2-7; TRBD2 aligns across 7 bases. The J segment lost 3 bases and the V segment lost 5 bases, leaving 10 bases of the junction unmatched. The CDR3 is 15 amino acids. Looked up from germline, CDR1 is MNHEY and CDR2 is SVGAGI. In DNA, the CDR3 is TGTGCCAGCAGTCGCCTACCCGGGACTAACTACGAGCAGTACTTC. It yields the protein CASSRLPGTNYEQYF.

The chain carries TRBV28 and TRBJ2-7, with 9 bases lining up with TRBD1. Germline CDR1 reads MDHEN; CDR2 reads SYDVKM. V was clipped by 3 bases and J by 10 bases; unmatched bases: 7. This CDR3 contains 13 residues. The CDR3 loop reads CASSFSDRGIQYF. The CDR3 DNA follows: TGTGCCAGCAGTTTCTCGGACAGGGGCATCCAGTACTTC.

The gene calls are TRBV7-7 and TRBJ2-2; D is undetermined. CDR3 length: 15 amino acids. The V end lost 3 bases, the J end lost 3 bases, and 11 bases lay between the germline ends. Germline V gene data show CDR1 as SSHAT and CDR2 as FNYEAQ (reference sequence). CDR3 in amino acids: CASSLGRPYTGELFF. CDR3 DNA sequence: TGTGCCAGCAGCTTGGGCAGGCCGTACACCGGGGAGCTGTTTTTT. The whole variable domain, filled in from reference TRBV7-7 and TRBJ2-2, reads GAGVSQSPRYKVTKRGQDVTLRCDPISSHATLYWYQQALGQGPEFLTYFNYEAQPDKSGLPSDRFSAERPEGSISTLTIQRTEQRDSAMYRCASSLGRPYTGELFFGEGSRLTVL.

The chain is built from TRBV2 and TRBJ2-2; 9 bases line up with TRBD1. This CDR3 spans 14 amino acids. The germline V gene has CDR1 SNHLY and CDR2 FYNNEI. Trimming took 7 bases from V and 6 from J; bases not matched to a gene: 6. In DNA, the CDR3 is TGTGCCAGCACGGAACAGGGGGCTCCCGGGGAGCTGTTTTTT. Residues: CASTEQGAPGELFF.

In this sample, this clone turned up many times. The CDR3 region is CASSYGLESYEQYF. CDR3 bases: TGTGCCAGCAGTTATGGACTAGAGTCCTACGAGCAGTACTTC. The chain carries TRBV6-5 and TRBJ2-7; 7 nucleotides align to TRBD2. Looked up from germline, CDR1 is MNHEY and CDR2 is SVGAGI. V was clipped by 3 bases and J by 1 base; unmatched bases: 3. The CDR3 consists of 14 residues.